This T cell receptor (beta chain) was identified in a study of neoadjuvant nivolumab and ipilimumab in lung cancer. General study findings and limits: TCR clonality did not significantly correlate with pathologic tumor regression.

The germline V and J ends were trimmed by 2 bases and 3 bases, with 13 bases remaining between them. CDR3 length: 15 residues. The germline V gene encodes CDR1 SGDLS and CDR2 YYNGEE. On this clone: Its specificity is not known.

TCRdb keeps only in-frame clones here, not all; method: immunoSEQ multiplex PCR. Here the sample spans tens of thousands of clones, about 88% being singletons. Sample: peripheral blood, taken before neoadjuvant nivolumab, alone or with ipilimumab. The chain joins TRBV9 to TRBJ2-3; D may be TRBD1 or TRBD2 (5 bases each). The receptor's source is an adult with non-small cell lung cancer. The CDR3 DNA reads TGTGCCAGCAGCGTGACGGGGCGCGGGACAGATACGCAGTATTTT. This gives the protein CASSVTGRGTDTQYF.